This section outlines one T cell receptor (beta chain) sequence together with its context. As handled by the study authors: From reference gene primer amplification, estimates of nucleated cell counts were derived. Generated by immunoSEQ multiplex PCR, the TCRdb table keeps only in-frame clones and is missing some. V and J calls and clone size follow that table, whereas D and trimming were derived from the DNA. The table shows some 70,000 clones, with around nine tenths occurring only once. Looked up from germline, CDR1 is LNHDA and CDR2 is SQIVND (reference sequence). The V segment lost 6 bases and the J segment 8 bases; nucleotides outside the gene matches: 6. The length of the CDR3 is 13 residues. This sample is drawn from a study of blood T cell repertoires in COVID-19. Study overall: The samples span acute and convalescent COVID-19 from the United States, Italy and Spain. The analysed material was cDNA or gDNA that came from T cells, B-cell-depleted T cells, or PBMCs.

Material for sequencing was peripheral blood. V is TRBV19 and J is TRBJ2-4; 8 nucleotides line up with TRBD1. The sequence came from a man aged 40-50 years with COVID-19, enrolled during active disease. This chain's CDR3 is CASRRGQEDIQYF. In DNA form, the CDR3 reads TGTGCCAGTAGGAGGGGACAGGAGGACATTCAGTACTTC.